The 23 T cell receptor beta chains below come from one sample, sequenced in a study of cytomegalovirus exposure and HLA in healthy donors. Use of 60 Vbeta and 13 Jbeta primers characterized the PCR. Sequenced by immunoSEQ multiplex PCR; TCRdb stores in-frame clones only, minus some. The table shows more than 100,000 clones, with 65% to 90% occurring only once. The sample consisted of PBMCs. Receptors originate from a man between 25 and 39 years old in good health and CMV-seronegative.

V gene TRBV5-1 combines with J gene TRBJ1-4, with 8 positions matching TRBD1. The CDR3 is 16 amino acids. The ends lost 4 bases at V and 8 bases at J; junction bases unmatched: 13. The germline gives CDR1 SGHRS, CDR2 YFSETQ. As DNA, the CDR3 is TGCGCCAGCAGCACCGAGCCAGGGGGCGCCGGCGAAAAACTGTTTTTT. As protein: CASSTEPGGAGEKLFF.

This rearrangement joins TRBV7-8 to TRBJ2-7, with 7 bases aligning to TRBD1. With 2 bases clipped from V and 6 bases from J, the junction kept 10 bases outside the gene matches. Germline CDR1 and CDR2: SGHVS and FQNEAQ. The CDR3 has 15 residues. CDR3 sequence (DNA): TGTGCCAGCAGCTTACGGGCAGGGGGTCCTTCCGAGCAGTACTTC. This gives the protein CASSLRAGGPSEQYF.

The CDR3 bases are TGTGCCAGCAGTGAGAGGACAGGAGCGTATGGCTACACCTTC. Its protein is CASSERTGAYGYTF. The chain combines TRBV6-1 with TRBJ1-2; 7 nucleotides line up with TRBD1. Germline CDR1 reads MNHNS; CDR2 reads SASEGT. V dropped 3 bases and J dropped 5; count of bases not matched to a gene: 6. The CDR3 is 14 amino acids.

The chain is built from TRBV5-1 and TRBJ2-2, with D possibly TRBD1 on 6 matching bases. Trimming took off 2 bases at V and 6 bases at J, with 8 bases between the two ends. The CDR3 totals 13 residues. The V gene's germline CDR1 is SGHRS and CDR2 YFSETQ. CDR3 region: CASSFGQSGELFF. The CDR3 region has the DNA TGCGCCAGCAGCTTTGGACAGTCCGGGGAGCTGTTTTTT. The variable domain in full, completed from reference TRBV5-1 and TRBJ2-2, reads KAGVTQTPRYLIKTRGQQVTLSCSPISGHRSVSWYQQTPGQGLQFLFEYFSETQRNKGNFPGRFSGRQFSNSRSEMNVSTLELGDSALYLCASSFGQSGELFFGEGSRLTVL.

The V and J genes are TRBV9 and TRBJ2-1; 10 bases fit TRBD1. The V gene end was trimmed by 2 bases and the J gene end by 0 bases; junction bases not matched to a gene: 2. CDR3 length: 16 residues. Germline V gene data show CDR1 as SGDLS and CDR2 as YYNGEE. CDR3 coding DNA: TGTGCCAGCAGCGTGGGACAGGGGAGCTCCTACAATGAGCAGTTCTTC. Its translation: CASSVGQGSSYNEQFF.

CDR3 region: CASSLPGEQYF. The CDR3 DNA is TGCGCCAGCAGCTTGCCCGGGGAGCAGTACTTC. The V gene is TRBV5-1, the J gene TRBJ2-7, with D unclear. Trimming stripped 1 base from V and 7 bases from J, with 6 bases between. Germline-derived CDR1 and CDR2 are SGHRS and YFSETQ. The CDR3 is 11 amino acids.

This clone was observed a single time. V is TRBV28 and J is TRBJ2-3; weak D call: TRBD2 (6 bases). In germline, CDR1 is MDHEN, CDR2 SYDVKM. The CDR3 sequence is 15 residues long. V was pared by 6 bases and J by 5 bases, with 18 bases between. The CDR3 DNA reads as TGTGCCAGCAGGAACGGGGGTCCCAAGGGAGATACGCAGTATTTT. It encodes CASRNGGPKGDTQYF.

The chain has TRBV9 and TRBJ2-3, with D possibly being TRBD1 (5 bases). CDR3 size: 14 residues. Trimming left V 4 bases short and J 2 bases short, with 11 bases between. Germline V gene sequence: CDR1 SGDLS, CDR2 YYNGEE. The CDR3 DNA reads TGTGCCAGCAGCCCCCAGACAGCCACAGATACGCAGTATTTT. Translating gives CASSPQTATDTQYF.

The gene calls are TRBV7-2 and TRBJ1-2; 7 bases map to TRBD1. This CDR3 contains 15 residues. Trimming cost V 0 bases and J 4 bases; bases outside gene matches: 5. Per germline, CDR1 SGHTA and CDR2 FQGNSA. The CDR3 sequence: CASSLATGTGYGYTF. The CDR3 DNA is TGTGCCAGCAGCTTAGCGACAGGGACTGGCTATGGCTACACCTTC.

This chain uses TRBV5-4 with TRBJ2-6; D ambiguous. Trimming cost V 4 bases and J 0 bases, with 5 bases left between them. This CDR3 is built from 14 residues. The germline V gene has CDR1 SGHNT and CDR2 YYREEE (reference sequence). The CDR3 DNA follows: TGTGCCAGCAGCCTGTACTCTGGGGCCAACGTCCTGACTTTC. Translated, it gives CASSLYSGANVLTF. The variable domain in full, completed from reference TRBV5-4 and TRBJ2-6, reads ETGVTQSPTHLIKTRGQQVTLRCSSQSGHNTVSWYQQALGQGPQFIFQYYREEENGRGNFPPRFSGLQFPNYSSELNVNALELDDSALYLCASSLYSGANVLTFGAGSRLTVL.

The CDR3 nucleotides read TGTGCCAGCAAAGGAGGGGGCGAAAACACCATATATTTT. This gives the protein CASKGGGENTIYF. The chain is built from TRBV28 and TRBJ1-3; TRBD1 aligns across 7 bases. Germline V gives CDR1 MDHEN, CDR2 SYDVKM. The CDR3 extends over 13 amino acids. Trimming took 7 bases from V and 6 from J; bases not matched to a gene: 6.

This rearrangement joins TRBV6-5 to TRBJ2-7; 9 nucleotides line up with TRBD1. Trimming cost V 6 bases and J 6 bases; bases outside gene matches: 9. From germline, CDR1 is MNHEY and CDR2 SVGAGI. The length of the CDR3 is 14 residues. This CDR3 is CASRSGTGTGEQYF. CDR3 DNA sequence: TGTGCCAGCAGGTCCGGGACAGGGACCGGCGAGCAGTACTTC.

This clone was seen more than once but under ten times. This chain links TRBV7-2 with TRBJ2-5; TRBD2 agrees at 13 bases. Germline lookup yields CDR1 SGHTA and CDR2 FQGNSA. The junction had 4 bases not matched to a gene; V was cut back by 1 base and J by 2 bases. The CDR3 loop spans 17 amino acids. DNA of the CDR3: TGTGCCAGCAGCTTAGGGACTAGCGGGAGAGAGCAAGAGACCCAGTACTTC. Its protein is CASSLGTSGREQETQYF.

This chain links TRBV19 with TRBJ1-2; 10 nucleotides line up with TRBD1. Germline values: CDR1 LNHDA, CDR2 SQIVND (reference sequence). This CDR3 region has 13 residues. V dropped 6 bases and J dropped 4; count of bases not matched to a gene: 2. CDR3 loop: CASRTGGAYGYTF. DNA for the CDR3: TGTGCCAGTAGGACAGGGGGCGCCTATGGCTACACCTTC. Combining the CDR3 with reference TRBV19 and TRBJ1-2 gives the whole variable domain DGGITQSPKYLFRKEGQNVTLSCEQNLNHDAMYWYRQDPGQGLRLIYYSQIVNDFQKGDIAEGYSVSREKKESFPLTVTSAQKNPTAFYLCASRTGGAYGYTFGSGTRLTVV.

The chain employs TRBV10-3 and TRBJ2-1; TRBD2 matches at 15 bases. Germline values: CDR1 ENHRY, CDR2 SYGVKD. The CDR3 has 17 residues. Trimming took 2 bases from V and 9 from J; bases not matched to a gene: 8. CDR3 coding DNA: TGTGCCATCAGTGAGGGGGGACTAGCGGGGGGAGGAGGTGAGCAGTTCTTC. Its protein product is CAISEGGLAGGGGEQFF.

The gene calls are TRBV7-9 and TRBJ2-7; possibly TRBD1 for D (5 bases). CDR1 is SEHNR and CDR2 is FQNEAQ in the germline V gene (reference sequence). V was shortened by 5 bases and J by 3 bases, with 11 bases between the two germline ends. The CDR3 has 13 amino acids. CDR3: CASSPGQFYEQYF. The DNA of the CDR3 is TGTGCCAGCAGCCCCGGACAATTCTACGAGCAGTACTTC.

This chain uses TRBV30 with TRBJ1-1; 8 bases line up with TRBD1. Looked up from germline, CDR1 is GTSNPN and CDR2 is SVGIG (reference sequence). The CDR3 sequence is 15 residues long. Unmatched junction bases numbered 5, after V lost 2 bases and J lost 0 bases. CDR3 loop: CAWSSRTGLNTEAFF. CDR3 sequence (DNA): TGTGCCTGGAGTAGCCGGACAGGGCTGAACACTGAAGCTTTCTTT.

V usage is TRBV5-1 and J usage is TRBJ1-3; TRBD1 matches at 9 bases. CDR1 is SGHRS, CDR2 YFSETQ, per germline. This CDR3 spans 14 amino acids. V was pared by 7 bases and J by 8 bases, with 10 bases of the junction left unmatched. The CDR3 loop is CASCRDRVGDTIYF. The CDR3 region has the DNA TGCGCCAGCTGCCGGGACAGGGTTGGGGACACCATATATTTT.

The gene calls are TRBV7-6 and TRBJ2-2, with 16 bases fitting TRBD2. Germline V gene lookup returns CDR1 SGHVS and CDR2 FNYEAQ. The V segment lost 5 bases and the J segment 7 bases; nucleotides outside the gene matches: 10. This CDR3 contains 18 residues. CDR3 DNA: TGTGCCAGCAGCCCCGTGGGGACTAGCGGGGGGGCCAACGGGGAGCTGTTTTTT. Translation gives CASSPVGTSGGANGELFF.

The chain recombines TRBV2 with TRBJ1-2; 9 nucleotides match TRBD1. V lost 5 bases to trimming and J lost 5 bases; unmatched junction nucleotides: 3. CDR3 length equals 13 residues. Germline-derived CDR1 and CDR2 are SNHLY and FYNNEI. The CDR3 reads CASSRDREYGYTF. Written as DNA, the CDR3 is TGTGCCAGCAGTAGGGACAGGGAATATGGCTACACCTTC.

The rearrangement uses TRBV5-1 and TRBJ1-3; D uncertain. The V end lost 5 bases, the J end lost 2 bases, and 11 bases lay between the germline ends. The CDR3 contains 14 residues. Germline values: CDR1 SGHRS, CDR2 YFSETQ. CDR3 protein: CASSREGAGNTIYF. CDR3 coding DNA: TGCGCCAGCAGTCGGGAAGGTGCTGGAAACACCATATATTTT.

The rearrangement joins TRBV7-8 to TRBJ2-1; 12 bases align to TRBD2. This CDR3 contains 16 residues. The V segment lost 5 bases and the J segment 5 bases; nucleotides outside the gene matches: 7. CDR1 and CDR2 (germline): SGHVS, FQNEAQ. The CDR3 reads CASSTRLAGDHNEQFF. In nucleotides, the CDR3 is TGTGCCAGCAGCACTCGACTAGCGGGGGATCACAATGAGCAGTTCTTC. Complete variable domain (other parts from reference TRBV7-8 and TRBJ2-1): GAGVSQSPRYKVAKRGQDVALRCDPISGHVSLFWYQQALGQGPEFLTYFQNEAQLDKSGLPSDRFFAERPEGSVSTLKIQRTQQEDSAVYLCASSTRLAGDHNEQFFGPGTRLTVL.

Turning to this clone: The germline gene is not matched at one end of the junction; a read error may be the cause. The V and J genes are TRBV5-1 and TRBJ2-4; TRBD2 agrees at 8 bases. This CDR3 has 18 amino acids. Germline V gives CDR1 SGHRS, CDR2 YFSETQ. The CDR3 reads CASSLAVGAGGVKNSQYF. CDR3 DNA sequence: TGCGCCAGCAGCTTGGCGGTCGGTGCGGGGGGAGTCAAAAACAGTCAGTACTTC.